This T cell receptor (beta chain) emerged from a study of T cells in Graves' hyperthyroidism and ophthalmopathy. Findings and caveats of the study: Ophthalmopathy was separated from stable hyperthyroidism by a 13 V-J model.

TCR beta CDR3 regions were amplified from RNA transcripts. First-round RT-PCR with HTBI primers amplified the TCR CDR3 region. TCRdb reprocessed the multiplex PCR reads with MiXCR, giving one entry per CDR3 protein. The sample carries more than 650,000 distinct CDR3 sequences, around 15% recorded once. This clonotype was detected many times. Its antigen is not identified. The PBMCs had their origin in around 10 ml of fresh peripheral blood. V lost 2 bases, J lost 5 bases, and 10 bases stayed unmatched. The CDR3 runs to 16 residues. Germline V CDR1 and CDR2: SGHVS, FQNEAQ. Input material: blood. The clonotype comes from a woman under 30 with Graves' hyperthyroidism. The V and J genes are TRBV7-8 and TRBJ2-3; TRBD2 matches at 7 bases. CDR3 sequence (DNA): TGTGCCAGCAGCTTAAGGGCTAGCGGAGCGGTAGATACGCAGTATTTT. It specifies CASSLRASGAVDTQYF. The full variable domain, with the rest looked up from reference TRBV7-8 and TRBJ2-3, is GAGVSQSPRYKVAKRGQDVALRCDPISGHVSLFWYQQALGQGPEFLTYFQNEAQLDKSGLPSDRFFAERPEGSVSTLKIQRTQQEDSAVYLCASSLRASGAVDTQYFGPGTRLTVL.